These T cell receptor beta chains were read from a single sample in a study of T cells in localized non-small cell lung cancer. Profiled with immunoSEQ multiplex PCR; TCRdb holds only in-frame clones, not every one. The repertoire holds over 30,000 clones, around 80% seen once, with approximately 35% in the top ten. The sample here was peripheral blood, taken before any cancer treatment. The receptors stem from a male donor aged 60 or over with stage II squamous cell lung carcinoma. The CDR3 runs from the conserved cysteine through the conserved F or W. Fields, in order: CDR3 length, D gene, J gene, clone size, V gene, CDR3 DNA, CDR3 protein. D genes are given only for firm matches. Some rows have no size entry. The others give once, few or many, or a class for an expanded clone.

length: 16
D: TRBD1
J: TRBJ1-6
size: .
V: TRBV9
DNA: TGTGCCAGCAGCGTAGACCCGGGACAGGGGAATTCACCCCTCCACTTT
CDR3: CASSVDPGQGNSPLHF

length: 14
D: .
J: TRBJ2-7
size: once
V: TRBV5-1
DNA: TGCGCCAGCAGCTCCCGGGACGGGACCTACGAGCAGTACTTC
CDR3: CASSSRDGTYEQYF

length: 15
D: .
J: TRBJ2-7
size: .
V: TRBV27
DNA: TGTGCCAGCAGTTTATATGGCTGGGGGTCCTACGAGCAGTACTTC
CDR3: CASSLYGWGSYEQYF

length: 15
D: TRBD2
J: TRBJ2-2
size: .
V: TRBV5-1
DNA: TGCGCCAGCAGCTTGGCTAGCGGGAGTACCGGGGAGCTGTTTTTT
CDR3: CASSLASGSTGELFF

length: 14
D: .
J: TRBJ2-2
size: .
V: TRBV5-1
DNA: TGCGCCAGCAGCTTTCGGGCGAACACCGGGGAGCTGTTTTTT
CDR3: CASSFRANTGELFF

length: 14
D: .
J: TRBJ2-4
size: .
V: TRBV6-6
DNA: TGTGCCAGCAGTCCCGGGTTTCCAAGAGTCATTCAGTACTTC
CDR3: CASSPGFPRVIQYF

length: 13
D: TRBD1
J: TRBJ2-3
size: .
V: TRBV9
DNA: TGTGCCAGCAGCGTTCAGGGGGCAGATACGCAGTATTTT
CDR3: CASSVQGADTQYF

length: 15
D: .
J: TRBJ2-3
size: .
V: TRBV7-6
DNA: TGTGCCAGCAGCTTAGTGGAGGGGGGCACAGATACGCAGTATTTT
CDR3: CASSLVEGGTDTQYF

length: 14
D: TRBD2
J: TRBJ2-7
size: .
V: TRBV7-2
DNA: TGTGCCAGCAGTTTTTTACGGACTAGCGGCGAGCAGTACTTC
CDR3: CASSFLRTSGEQYF

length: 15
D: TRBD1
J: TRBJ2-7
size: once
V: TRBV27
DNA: TGTGCCAGCAGTCTTACCGGGACAGGGCGGTACGAGCAGTACTTC
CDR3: CASSLTGTGRYEQYF

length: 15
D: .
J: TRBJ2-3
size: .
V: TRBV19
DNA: TGTGCCAGTAAGGACTATGGTAGAAGCACAGATACGCAGTATTTT
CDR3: CASKDYGRSTDTQYF

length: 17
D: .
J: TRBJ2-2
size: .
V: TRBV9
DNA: TGTGCCAGCAGCGTAGTCTCGGCGGGGAAAAACACCGGGGAGCTGTTTTTT
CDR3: CASSVVSAGKNTGELFF

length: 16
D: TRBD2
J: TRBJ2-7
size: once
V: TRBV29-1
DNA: TGCAGCACTGTGGGACTAGCGGGGAGTCCCTCTTACGAGCAGTACTTC
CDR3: CSTVGLAGSPSYEQYF

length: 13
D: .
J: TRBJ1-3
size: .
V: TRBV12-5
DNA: TGTGCTAGTCGCCAGGTCTCTGGAAACACCATATATTTT
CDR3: CASRQVSGNTIYF

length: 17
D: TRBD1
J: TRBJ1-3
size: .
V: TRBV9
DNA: TGTGCCAGCAGCCCAATCGGACAGGGGGCCTCTGGAAACACCATATATTTT
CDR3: CASSPIGQGASGNTIYF

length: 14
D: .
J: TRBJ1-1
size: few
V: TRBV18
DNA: TGTGCCAGCTCCCCTGAGAGCCTGGACACTGAAGCTTTCTTT
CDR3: CASSPESLDTEAFF

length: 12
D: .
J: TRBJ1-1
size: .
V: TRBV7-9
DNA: TGTGCCAGCAGCTTAATGGCCCTTGAAGCTTTCTTT
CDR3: CASSLMALEAFF

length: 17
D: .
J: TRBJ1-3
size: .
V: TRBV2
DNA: TGTGCCAGCAGTGAAGACTTGAGACAGGCCTTTATCGACACCATATATTTT
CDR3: CASSEDLRQAFIDTIYF

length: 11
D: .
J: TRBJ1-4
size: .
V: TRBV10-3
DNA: TGTGCCATCAGGGCAGGTGAAAAACTGTTTTTT
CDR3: CAIRAGEKLFF

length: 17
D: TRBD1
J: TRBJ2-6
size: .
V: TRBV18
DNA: TGTGCCAGCTCACGGACAGGGGGCGGGTCTGGGGCCAACGTCCTGACTTTC
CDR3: CASSRTGGGSGANVLTF

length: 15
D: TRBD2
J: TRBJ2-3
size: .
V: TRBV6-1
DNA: TGTGCCAGCAGTGAAGATAGCGGGGGCCCAGATACGCAGTATTTT
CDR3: CASSEDSGGPDTQYF

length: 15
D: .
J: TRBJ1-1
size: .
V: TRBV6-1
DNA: TGTGCCAGCAGGGGGCCTCTGGGGGTGAACACTGAAGCTTTCTTT
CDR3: CASRGPLGVNTEAFF

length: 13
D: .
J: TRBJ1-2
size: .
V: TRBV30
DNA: TGTGCCGGGAGGGGCGCAGGCAACTATGGCTACACCTTC
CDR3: CAGRGAGNYGYTF

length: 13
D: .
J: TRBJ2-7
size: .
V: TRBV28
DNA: TGTGCCAGCAGTGCTAGTGGTCCGGAAGAGCAGTACTTC
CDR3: CASSASGPEEQYF

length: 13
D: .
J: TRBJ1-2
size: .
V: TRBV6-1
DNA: TGTGCCAGCAGTGAATCTCAGCTCTATGGCTACACCTTC
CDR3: CASSESQLYGYTF

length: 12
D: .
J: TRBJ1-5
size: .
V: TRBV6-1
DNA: TGTGCCAGCACCGAACTTCGTCAGCCCCAGCATTTT
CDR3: CASTELRQPQHF

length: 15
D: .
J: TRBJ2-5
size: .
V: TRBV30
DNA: TGTGCCTGGAACTCCCGGGCAACTCCTGCGGAGACCCAGTACTTC
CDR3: CAWNSRATPAETQYF

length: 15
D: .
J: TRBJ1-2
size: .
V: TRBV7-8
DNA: TGTGCCAGCAGCTTACGACCAACGGGGGCCTATGGCTACACCTTC
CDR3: CASSLRPTGAYGYTF

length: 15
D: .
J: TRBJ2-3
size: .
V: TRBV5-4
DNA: TGTGCCAGCAGCTTGGCGGGGGGCCGCACAGATACGCAGTATTTT
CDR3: CASSLAGGRTDTQYF

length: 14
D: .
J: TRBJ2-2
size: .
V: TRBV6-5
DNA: TGTGCCAGCGAGGGGACCGGGAGAACCGGGGAGCTGTTTTTT
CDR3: CASEGTGRTGELFF

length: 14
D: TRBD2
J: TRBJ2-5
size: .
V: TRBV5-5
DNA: TGTGCCAGCAGCATTAGCGGGAGCCTAGAGACCCAGTACTTC
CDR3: CASSISGSLETQYF

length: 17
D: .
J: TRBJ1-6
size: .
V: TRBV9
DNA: TGTGCCAGCAGCGTAGACTCCAGGGTTGGGTATAATTCACCCCTCCACTTT
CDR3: CASSVDSRVGYNSPLHF

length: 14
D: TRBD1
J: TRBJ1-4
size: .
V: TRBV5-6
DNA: TGTGCCAGCAGCTTGGAACAGGGGGCAGGGGAACTGTTTTTT
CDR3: CASSLEQGAGELFF

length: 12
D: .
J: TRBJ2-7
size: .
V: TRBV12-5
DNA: TGTGCTAGTGGTTTGGACGACAGTGCCCAGTACTTC
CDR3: CASGLDDSAQYF

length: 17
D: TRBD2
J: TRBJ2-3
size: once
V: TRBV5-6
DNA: TGTGCCAGCAGCCCCTCGCGCGGGAGCGGAGGCACAGATACGCAGTATTTT
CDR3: CASSPSRGSGGTDTQYF